The 6 T cell receptor beta chains listed next were all sequenced from one sample in a study of cytotoxic CD8 clonotypes in ibrutinib-treated CLL. The method was immunoSEQ multiplex PCR; TCRdb's version includes in-frame clones alone and lacks a portion of them. This sample has about 160,000 clones; 84% occur once, and the top ten carry 4.6%. Sequenced here: PBMCs, sampled after 24 months of ibrutinib treatment. The receptor set was obtained from a human donor with chronic lymphocytic leukemia.

This rearrangement joins TRBV19 to TRBJ2-7, with 9 bases aligning to TRBD1. The V and J ends lost 9 bases and 5 bases, in that order; junction bases with no gene match: 8. CDR3 length: 13 residues. Germline loops: CDR1 LNHDA, CDR2 SQIVND (reference sequence). CDR3 loop: CASRRQGGHEQYF. The CDR3 DNA is TGTGCCAGCCGGAGACAGGGGGGCCACGAGCAGTACTTC.

CDR3 in amino acids: CASSPLEDPREQYF. The CDR3 region has the DNA TGTGCCAGCAGTCCCTTAGAAGATCCTAGAGAGCAGTACTTC. The V gene is TRBV27, the J gene TRBJ2-7; D remains ambiguous. Germline values: CDR1 MNHEY, CDR2 SMNVEV (reference sequence). The CDR3 has 14 amino acids. Trimming took off 5 bases at V and 7 bases at J, with 18 bases between the two ends.

The chain links TRBV5-6 to TRBJ1-6; 7 bases line up with TRBD1. Germline values: CDR1 SGHDT, CDR2 YYEEEE. The CDR3 extends over 14 amino acids. J gave up 8 bases and V 4 bases, and 6 bases lay outside the gene matches. As DNA, the CDR3 is TGTGCCAGCAGCCTGACAGGGAACCATTCACCCCTCCACTTT. Residues: CASSLTGNHSPLHF.

This clone was picked up a small number of times. The chain combines TRBV7-8 with TRBJ1-5, with no clear D. In germline, CDR1 is SGHVS, CDR2 FQNEAQ. CDR3 size: 15 residues. The V gene lost 5 bases and the J gene lost 4 bases, with 15 bases spanning the gap. This CDR3 reads CASSPHTAKNQPQHF. CDR3 nucleotides: TGTGCCAGCAGCCCCCATACGGCCAAAAATCAGCCCCAGCATTTT.

The gene calls are TRBV6-5 and TRBJ1-5; tentatively, D is TRBD1 (6 bases). Germline V CDR1 and CDR2: MNHEY, SVGAGI. This CDR3 is built from 14 residues. The V and J ends lost 8 bases and 1 base respectively, with 12 bases between them. CDR3 sequence: CASDGGRSNQPQHF. CDR3 DNA sequence: TGTGCCAGCGACGGGGGCAGAAGCAATCAGCCCCAGCATTTT.

The chain joins TRBV7-7 to TRBJ2-5; 7 bases are shared with TRBD2. CDR1 is SSHAT, CDR2 FNYEAQ, per germline (reference sequence). This CDR3 is built from 12 residues. The CDR3 here is CASATSVETQYF. The CDR3 nucleotides are TGTGCTAGCGCTACTAGCGTAGAGACCCAGTACTTC.